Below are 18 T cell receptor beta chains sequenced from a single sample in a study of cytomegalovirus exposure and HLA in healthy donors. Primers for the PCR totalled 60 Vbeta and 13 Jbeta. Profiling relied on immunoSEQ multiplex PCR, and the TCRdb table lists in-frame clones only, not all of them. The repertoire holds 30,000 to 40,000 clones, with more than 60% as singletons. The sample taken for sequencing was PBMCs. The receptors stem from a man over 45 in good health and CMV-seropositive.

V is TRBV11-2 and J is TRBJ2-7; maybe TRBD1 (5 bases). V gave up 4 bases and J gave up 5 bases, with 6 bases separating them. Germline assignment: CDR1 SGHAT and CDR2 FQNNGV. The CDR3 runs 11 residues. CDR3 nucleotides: TGTGCCAGCAGCTCAGGGAACGAGCAGTACTTC. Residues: CASSSGNEQYF.

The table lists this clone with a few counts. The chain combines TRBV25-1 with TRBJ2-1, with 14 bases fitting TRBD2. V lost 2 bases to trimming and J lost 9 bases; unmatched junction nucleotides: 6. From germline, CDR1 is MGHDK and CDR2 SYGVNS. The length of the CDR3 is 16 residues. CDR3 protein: CASSERTSGRRTEQFF. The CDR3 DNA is TGTGCCAGCAGTGAACGGACTAGCGGGAGGCGGACTGAGCAGTTCTTC.

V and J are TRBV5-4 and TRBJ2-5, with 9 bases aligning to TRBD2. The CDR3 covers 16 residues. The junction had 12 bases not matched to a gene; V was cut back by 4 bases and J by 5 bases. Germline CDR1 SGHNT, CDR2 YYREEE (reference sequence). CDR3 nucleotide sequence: TGTGCCAGCAGCCCCTGGGGGGAAGCGGGGGGCGAGACCCAGTACTTC. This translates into CASSPWGEAGGETQYF. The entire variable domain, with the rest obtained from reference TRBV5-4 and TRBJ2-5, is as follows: ETGVTQSPTHLIKTRGQQVTLRCSSQSGHNTVSWYQQALGQGPQFIFQYYREEENGRGNFPPRFSGLQFPNYSSELNVNALELDDSALYLCASSPWGEAGGETQYFGPGTRLLVL.

The CDR3 is CASSFEGSSYGYTF. The CDR3 coding sequence is TGCGCCAGCAGCTTTGAGGGCTCAAGCTATGGCTACACCTTC. The genes are TRBV5-1 and TRBJ1-2; D unresolved. Per germline, CDR1 SGHRS and CDR2 YFSETQ. CDR3 size: 14 residues. V gave up 2 bases and J gave up 4 bases, with 12 bases separating them.

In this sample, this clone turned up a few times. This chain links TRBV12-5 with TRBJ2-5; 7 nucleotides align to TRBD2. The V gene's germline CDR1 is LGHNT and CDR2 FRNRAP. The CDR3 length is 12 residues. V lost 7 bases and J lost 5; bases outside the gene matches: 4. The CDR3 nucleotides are TGTGCTAGTGCCGGAGCGGGGGAGACCCAGTACTTC. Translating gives CASAGAGETQYF.

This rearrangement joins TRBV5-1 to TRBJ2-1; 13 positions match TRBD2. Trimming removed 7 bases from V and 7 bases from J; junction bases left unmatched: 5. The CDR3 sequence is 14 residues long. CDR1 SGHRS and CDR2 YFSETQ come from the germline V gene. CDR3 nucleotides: TGCGCCAGCGGACTAGCGGGAGTGGGAAATGAGCAGTTCTTC. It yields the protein CASGLAGVGNEQFF.

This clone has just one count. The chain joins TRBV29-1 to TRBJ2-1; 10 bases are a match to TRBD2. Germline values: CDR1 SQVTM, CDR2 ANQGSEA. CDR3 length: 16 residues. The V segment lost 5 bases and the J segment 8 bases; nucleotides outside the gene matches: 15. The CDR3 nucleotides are TGCAGCGTTACTCACCCTCTAGCGGGAGTTTTGGATGAGCAGTTCTTC. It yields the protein CSVTHPLAGVLDEQFF.

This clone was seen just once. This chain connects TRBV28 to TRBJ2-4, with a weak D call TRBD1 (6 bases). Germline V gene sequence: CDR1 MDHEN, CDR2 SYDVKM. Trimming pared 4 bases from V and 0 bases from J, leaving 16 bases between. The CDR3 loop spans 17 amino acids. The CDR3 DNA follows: TGTGCCAGCAGTTCGGGACACTCTACAATAGCCAAAAACATTCAGTACTTC. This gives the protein CASSSGHSTIAKNIQYF.

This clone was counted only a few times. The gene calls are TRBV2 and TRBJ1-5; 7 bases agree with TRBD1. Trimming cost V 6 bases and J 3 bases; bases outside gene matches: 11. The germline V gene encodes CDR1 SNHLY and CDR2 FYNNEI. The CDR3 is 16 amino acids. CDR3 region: CASRSNAGGFNQPQHF. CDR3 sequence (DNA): TGTGCCAGCAGGAGTAATGCAGGGGGGTTCAATCAGCCCCAGCATTTT.

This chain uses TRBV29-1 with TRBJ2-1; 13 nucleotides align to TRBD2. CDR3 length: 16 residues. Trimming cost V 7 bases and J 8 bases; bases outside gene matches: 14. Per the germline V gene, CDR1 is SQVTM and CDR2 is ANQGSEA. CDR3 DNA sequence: TGCAGCGCCCTATGGGGCACTAGCGGGAGGGGGGATGAGCAGTTCTTC. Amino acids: CSALWGTSGRGDEQFF.

CDR3 residues: CASNAGGSPLHF. For the CDR3, the DNA is TGTGCCAGCAACGCAGGGGGTTCACCCCTCCACTTT. The chain carries TRBV9 and TRBJ1-6, with 7 bases that match TRBD1. V lost 6 bases, J lost 9 bases, and 3 bases stayed unmatched. Per germline, CDR1 SGDLS and CDR2 YYNGEE. The CDR3 loop spans 12 amino acids.

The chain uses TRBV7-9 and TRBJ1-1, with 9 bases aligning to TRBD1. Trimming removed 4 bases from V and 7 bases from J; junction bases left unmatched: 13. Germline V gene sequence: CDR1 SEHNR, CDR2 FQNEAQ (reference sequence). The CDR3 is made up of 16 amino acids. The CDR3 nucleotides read TGTGCCAGCAGCTCCTCCGGGACAGGGAAGAGAGGTGAAGCTTTCTTT. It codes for CASSSSGTGKRGEAFF. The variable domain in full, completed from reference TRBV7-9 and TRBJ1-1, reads DTGVSQNPRHKITKRGQNVTFRCDPISEHNRLYWYRQTLGQGPEFLTYFQNEAQLEKSRLLSDRFSAERPKGSFSTLEIQRTEQGDSAMYLCASSSSGTGKRGEAFFGQGTRLTVV.

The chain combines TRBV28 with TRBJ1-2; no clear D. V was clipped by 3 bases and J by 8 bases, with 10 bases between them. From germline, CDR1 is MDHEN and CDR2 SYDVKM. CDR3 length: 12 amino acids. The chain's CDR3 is CASSFGEGGYTF. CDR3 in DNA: TGTGCCAGCAGTTTTGGGGAGGGAGGCTACACCTTC.

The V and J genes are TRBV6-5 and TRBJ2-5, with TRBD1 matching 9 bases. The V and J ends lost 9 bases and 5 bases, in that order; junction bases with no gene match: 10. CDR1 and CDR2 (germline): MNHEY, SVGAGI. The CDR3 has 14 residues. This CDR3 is CASHRGLDGETQYF. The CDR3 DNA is TGTGCCAGTCACAGGGGGCTGGATGGGGAGACCCAGTACTTC.

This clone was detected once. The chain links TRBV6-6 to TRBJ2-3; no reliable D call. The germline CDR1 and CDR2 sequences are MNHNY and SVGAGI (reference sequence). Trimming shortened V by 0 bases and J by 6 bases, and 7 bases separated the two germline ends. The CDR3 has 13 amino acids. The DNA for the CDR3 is TGTGCCAGCAGTTACTCGTTTGAGGATACGCAGTATTTT. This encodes CASSYSFEDTQYF.

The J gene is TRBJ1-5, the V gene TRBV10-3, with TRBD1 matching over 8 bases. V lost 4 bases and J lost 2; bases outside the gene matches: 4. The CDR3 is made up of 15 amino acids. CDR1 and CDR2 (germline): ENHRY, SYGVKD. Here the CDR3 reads CAISVDRGGNQPQHF. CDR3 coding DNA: TGTGCCATCAGTGTTGACAGGGGTGGCAATCAGCCCCAGCATTTT.

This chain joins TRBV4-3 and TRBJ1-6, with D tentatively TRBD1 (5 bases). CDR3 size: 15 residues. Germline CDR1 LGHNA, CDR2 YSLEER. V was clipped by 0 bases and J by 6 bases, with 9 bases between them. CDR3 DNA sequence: TGCGCCAGCAGCCAAGACGCAGGGCGTAATTCACCCCTCCACTTT. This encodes CASSQDAGRNSPLHF.

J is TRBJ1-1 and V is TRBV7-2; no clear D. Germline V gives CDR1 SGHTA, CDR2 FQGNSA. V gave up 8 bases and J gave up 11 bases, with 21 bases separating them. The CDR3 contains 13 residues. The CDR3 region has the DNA TGTGCCAGCGGTTCCGGGTGGCCCTTAGAGGCTTTCTTT. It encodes CASGSGWPLEAFF.